These 25 T cell receptor beta chains originate from one sample sequenced in a study of T cell responses to AZD1222 COVID-19 vaccine. Generated by immunoSEQ multiplex PCR, the TCRdb table keeps only in-frame clones and is missing some. The profile covers 100,000 to 150,000 clones, with 90% appearing a single time and 6.9% taken by the ten largest. The specimen comprised peripheral blood, sampled on day 0 of AZD1222 vaccination. These receptors were obtained from an adult in good health.

The rearrangement links TRBV24-1 to TRBJ2-1; D tentatively reads TRBD1 or TRBD2 (6 bases each). This CDR3 region has 15 residues. The germline V gene encodes CDR1 KGHDR and CDR2 SFDVKD. Between the trimmed V and J ends, which lost 4 bases and 4 bases, there was a span of 13 bases. CDR3 sequence reads: CATSDRGTYYNEQFF. The CDR3 DNA is TGTGCCACCAGTGACCGGGGGACATATTACAATGAGCAGTTCTTC.

The chain employs TRBV27 and TRBJ2-7; perhaps TRBD2 as D (6 bases). The CDR3 runs to 14 residues. Trimming removed 3 bases at V and 4 bases at J, with 13 bases between. Germline loops: CDR1 MNHEY, CDR2 SMNVEV (reference sequence). The CDR3 region is CASSFGRGRYEQYF. The CDR3 DNA reads TGTGCCAGCAGTTTCGGCCGAGGGAGGTACGAGCAGTACTTC.

The chain combines TRBV2 with TRBJ2-3; D might be TRBD1 (6 bases). The CDR3 length is 13 residues. Trimming removed 6 bases at V and 9 bases at J, with 16 bases between. Germline CDR1 reads SNHLY; CDR2 reads FYNNEI. The CDR3 spells CASSPGAGDTQYF. The CDR3 coding sequence is TGTGCCAGCAGCCCCGGGGCAGGGGACACGCAGTATTTT.

This chain uses TRBV27 with TRBJ1-6, with D unclear. Germline lookup yields CDR1 MNHEY and CDR2 SMNVEV (reference sequence). Trimming took 7 bases from V and 4 from J, leaving 14 bases between them. CDR3 length: 15 residues. CDR3 in amino acids: CASKGGVTYNSPLHF. CDR3 DNA: TGTGCCAGCAAAGGCGGAGTAACGTATAATTCACCCCTCCACTTT.

The J gene is TRBJ2-7, the V gene TRBV3-1 (or the pseudogene TRBV3-2); D is undetermined. Germline V gene data show CDR1 as LGHDT and CDR2 as YNNKEL (reference sequence). The CDR3 runs 14 residues. V was pared by 0 bases and J by 2 bases, with 8 bases between. The CDR3 loop reads CASSQDYGPYEQYF. CDR3 nucleotides: TGTGCCAGCAGCCAAGACTACGGACCCTACGAGCAGTACTTC.

This chain joins TRBV10-3 and TRBJ2-1; possibly TRBD2 for D (5 bases). V gave up 11 bases and J gave up 1 base, with 12 bases separating them. The CDR3 covers 13 residues. CDR1 is ENHRY and CDR2 is SYGVKD in the germline V gene. The CDR3 reads CAVSDRSYNEQFF. In DNA, the CDR3 is TGTGCCGTTAGCGACCGTTCCTACAATGAGCAGTTCTTC.

The count of this clone is one. This chain joins TRBV7-2 and TRBJ1-1, with 8 bases that match TRBD1. The germline gives CDR1 SGHTA, CDR2 FQGNSA. The ends lost 1 base at V and 1 base at J; junction bases unmatched: 2. This CDR3 spans 15 amino acids. The CDR3 DNA sequence: TGTGCCAGCAGCTTAGATCAGGGGGCGAACACTGAAGCTTTCTTT. This codes for CASSLDQGANTEAFF.

This rearrangement joins TRBV28 to TRBJ1-5, with D unresolved. Trimming removed 3 bases from V and 6 bases from J, with 12 bases in between. The CDR3 sequence is 14 residues long. Germline-derived CDR1 and CDR2 are MDHEN and SYDVKM. The CDR3 DNA reads as TGTGCCAGCAGTTTGGTGGGAGAGGGTCAGCCCCAGCATTTT. As protein: CASSLVGEGQPQHF.

The chain is built from TRBV19 and TRBJ1-3; D possibly corresponds to TRBD1 (6 bases). V was cut by 4 bases and J by 0 bases, with 10 bases left in between. The CDR3 is made up of 15 amino acids. Per the germline V gene, CDR1 is LNHDA and CDR2 is SQIVND (reference sequence). Here the CDR3 reads CASSTGQFSGNTIYF. Written as DNA, the CDR3 is TGTGCCAGTAGTACCGGACAGTTCTCTGGAAACACCATATATTTT. Full variable domain (missing parts from reference TRBV19 and TRBJ1-3): DGGITQSPKYLFRKEGQNVTLSCEQNLNHDAMYWYRQDPGQGLRLIYYSQIVNDFQKGDIAEGYSVSREKKESFPLTVTSAQKNPTAFYLCASSTGQFSGNTIYFGEGSWLTVV.

The CDR3 sequence: CASSQGRTTTQYF. For the CDR3, the DNA is TGCGCCAGCAGCCAGGGCAGGACAACTACGCAGTATTTT. V gene TRBV4-3 combines with J gene TRBJ2-3; TRBD1 is a possible D gene (5 bases). The CDR3 extends over 13 amino acids. The germline V gene has CDR1 LGHNA and CDR2 YSLEER. The germline V and J ends were trimmed by 3 bases and 8 bases, with 12 bases remaining between them.

The gene calls are TRBV6-2 or TRBV6-3 and TRBJ2-2, with D maybe TRBD1 (6 bases). From germline, CDR1 is MNHEY and CDR2 SVGEGT. Trimming removed 6 bases at V and 4 bases at J, with 24 bases between. The CDR3 consists of 18 residues. The CDR3 reads CASSSIPRTVRSTGELFF. CDR3 coding DNA: TGTGCCAGCAGCTCCATCCCTCGGACAGTAAGGAGCACCGGGGAGCTGTTTTTT.

This chain joins TRBV27 and TRBJ2-3; perhaps TRBD2 as D (5 bases). Germline V CDR1 and CDR2: MNHEY, SMNVEV (reference sequence). V lost 8 bases, J lost 8 bases, and 14 bases lay in between. The CDR3 consists of 12 residues. For the CDR3, the DNA is TGTGCCAGCGGGCCAGGAGGACTTACGCAGTATTTT. As protein: CASGPGGLTQYF.

The V gene is TRBV14, the J gene TRBJ1-4; tentatively, D is TRBD1 (5 bases). Per germline, CDR1 SGHDN and CDR2 FVKESK. This CDR3 spans 15 amino acids. Trimming cost V 1 base and J 8 bases, with 14 bases left between them. The DNA of the CDR3 is TGTGCCAGCAGCCAAGGCGACAAGGGGCGAGAAAAACTGTTTTTT. This encodes CASSQGDKGREKLFF. Looking up the rest from reference TRBV14 and TRBJ1-4 gives the full variable domain: EAGVTQFPSHSVIEKGQTVTLRCDPISGHDNLYWYRRVMGKEIKFLLHFVKESKQDESGMPNNRFLAERTGGTYSTLKVQPAELEDSGVYFCASSQGDKGREKLFFGSGTQLSVL.

The chain recombines TRBV28 with TRBJ2-7; no firm D call. V was clipped by 7 bases and J by 0 bases, with 13 bases between them. Germline CDR1 and CDR2: MDHEN and SYDVKM. The CDR3 extends over 14 amino acids. The CDR3 DNA follows: TGTGCCAGCAAGTCTTCACACACCTCCTACGAGCAGTACTTC. It encodes CASKSSHTSYEQYF.

This chain's CDR3 is CASSLFRGATNEKLFF. CDR3 DNA sequence: TGTGCCAGCAGTTTATTCCGGGGCGCAACTAATGAAAAACTGTTTTTT. The V call is TRBV28, the J call TRBJ1-4, with a weak D call TRBD1 (5 bases). Germline-derived CDR1 and CDR2 are MDHEN and SYDVKM. Trimming took 1 base from V and 0 from J, leaving 9 bases between them. The CDR3 is 16 residues long.

The V call is TRBV11-2, the J call TRBJ1-6; D ambiguous. V was cut by 3 bases and J by 9 bases, with 15 bases left in between. The CDR3 spans 15 residues. Germline assignment: CDR1 SGHAT and CDR2 FQNNGV. The CDR3: CASSLGGWEGSPLHF. CDR3 in DNA: TGTGCCAGCAGCTTGGGAGGGTGGGAAGGTTCACCCCTCCACTTT.

The chain links TRBV6-6 to TRBJ1-6; 7 positions match TRBD1. The trim removed 7 bases at V and 8 bases at J, leaving 8 bases unmatched. Germline values: CDR1 MNHNY, CDR2 SVGAGI (reference sequence). The CDR3 length is 14 residues. CDR3 nucleotides: TGTGCCAGCATTCTGGGACAGATTGATTCACCCCTCCACTTT. Its protein product is CASILGQIDSPLHF.

The J gene is TRBJ2-7, the V gene TRBV4-3; 15 bases are shared with TRBD2. This CDR3 spans 17 amino acids. Germline CDR1 is LGHNA and CDR2 is YSLEER. With 0 bases clipped from V and 5 bases from J, the junction kept 5 bases outside the gene matches. The CDR3 is CASSQDWTSGGVHEQYF. CDR3 DNA sequence: TGCGCCAGCAGCCAAGATTGGACTAGCGGGGGGGTGCACGAGCAGTACTTC.

This clone was recorded once. The junction and the germline gene differ at one end; a read error may be behind it. The chain carries TRBV6-2 or TRBV6-3 and TRBJ1-2, with D possibly being TRBD1 (5 bases). The CDR3 totals 15 residues. Per the germline V gene, CDR1 is MNHEY and CDR2 is SVGEGT. The CDR3 bases are TGTGCCAGCAGTACTCTTCCGGGGGAAAACTATGGCCACACCTTC. Residues: CASSTLPGENYGHTF.

The genes are TRBV18 and TRBJ2-7; D is perhaps TRBD1 (6 bases). The germline V gene has CDR1 KGHSH and CDR2 LQKENI. Trimming shortened V by 3 bases and J by 4 bases, and 19 bases separated the two germline ends. The CDR3 extends over 16 amino acids. CDR3 in amino acids: CASSPLDRDTPYEQYF. CDR3 sequence (DNA): TGTGCCAGCTCACCCCTCGACCGGGACACTCCATACGAGCAGTACTTC.

The chain joins TRBV30 to TRBJ1-3; TRBD1 might be the D (6 bases). V lost 2 bases and J lost 3, with 11 bases in between. The CDR3 consists of 14 residues. Per the germline V gene, CDR1 is GTSNPN and CDR2 is SVGIG (reference sequence). Here the CDR3 DNA reads TGTGCCTGGAGTATGGGACATGGTGGAAACACCATATATTTT. Its protein product is CAWSMGHGGNTIYF. Full variable domain (outside the CDR3, taken from reference TRBV30 and TRBJ1-3): SQTIHQWPATLVQPVGSPLSLECTVEGTSNPNLYWYRQAAGRGLQLLFYSVGIGQISSEVPQNLSASRPQDRQFILSSKKLLLSDSGFYLCAWSMGHGGNTIYFGEGSWLTVV.

This clone was recorded once. The V and J genes are TRBV9 and TRBJ1-4; 9 nucleotides line up with TRBD1. Germline CDR1 and CDR2: SGDLS and YYNGEE. V trimming: 2 bases; J trimming: 8 bases; junction bases outside the gene matches: 7. The CDR3 is made up of 15 amino acids. The CDR3, as DNA: TGTGCCAGCAGCGTGTGGACAGGGGAAGGGGAAAAACTGTTTTTT. Residues: CASSVWTGEGEKLFF.

J is TRBJ1-6 and V is TRBV9; D possibly corresponds to TRBD1 (5 bases). Germline V lookup: CDR1 SGDLS, CDR2 YYNGEE. Trimming left V 4 bases short and J 16 bases short, with 24 bases between. The CDR3 has 15 amino acids. DNA of the CDR3: TGTGCCAGCAGCCCAGCTGGAGGACAACAAGCCAAACTCCACTTT. Translating it yields CASSPAGGQQAKLHF.

This clone has more than one count but fewer than ten. The chain joins TRBV6-5 to TRBJ1-2; maybe TRBD1 (6 bases). CDR3 length: 12 residues. Trimming took 6 bases from V and 8 from J, leaving 13 bases between them. Germline CDR1 reads MNHEY; CDR2 reads SVGAGI. Here the CDR3 reads CASRKGDNGYTF. CDR3 nucleotides: TGTGCCAGCAGGAAAGGGGACAACGGCTACACCTTC.

V gene TRBV24-1 combines with J gene TRBJ1-5; D might be TRBD1 (5 bases). V was pared by 4 bases and J by 3 bases, with 9 bases between. The CDR3 extends over 14 amino acids. The germline V gene has CDR1 KGHDR and CDR2 SFDVKD. The CDR3 nucleotides read TGTGCCACCAGTGAGACAGCCCACAATCAGCCCCAGCATTTT. The encoded protein is CATSETAHNQPQHF.